Sequencing of this T cell receptor (beta chain) was carried out in a study of regulatory T cells in long-lasting Graves disease. This clonotype was recorded only once. Noted time point: persistent/refractory GD, antithyroid drugs over 5 years with positive TRAb. The TCR library was made from RNA that had been extracted from PBMCs in TRIzol. Arm-PCR of CDR3 regions and iRepertoire HTBI primers were used to build TCR beta libraries. In TCRdb, the multiplex PCR reads were re-called with MiXCR into one record per CDR3 protein. Here the sample spans roughly 360,000 distinct CDR3 sequences, around 23% being singletons. Sequences were derived from peripheral blood mononuclear cells (PBMCs), sampled when the disease was refractory, from a patient treated with antithyroid drugs. The sequence came from a middle-aged woman with Graves disease.

The CDR3 here is CATRGEYNEQFF. The CDR3 region has the DNA TGTGCCACCAGGGGAGAATACAATGAGCAGTTCTTC. This chain links TRBV24-1 with TRBJ2-1; D possibly corresponds to TRBD2 (5 bases). CDR3 length equals 12 residues. Per germline, CDR1 KGHDR and CDR2 SFDVKD. Deletions cut 7 bases from V and 4 bases from J, with 7 bases between.